The entry below gives a single T cell receptor beta chain sequence along with its context. Germline loops: CDR1 SNHLY, CDR2 FYNNEI. CDR3 length: 15 residues. Trimming cost V 6 bases and J 0 bases; bases outside gene matches: 7. Original processing methods: Estimation of nucleated cell counts relied on the amplification of reference gene primers. The table came from immunoSEQ multiplex PCR; TCRdb's copy has only in-frame clones and leaves some out. V and J calls and clone size are copied from that table; D and trimming were computed from the DNA. This sample carries over 70,000 clones, approximately 79% of them seen once, and the ten largest clones take 15% to 20%. The sample comes from a study of blood T cell repertoires in COVID-19. Background on the study: Researchers got acute and convalescent COVID-19 samples from the United States, Italy and Spain. Nucleic acid was either cDNA or gDNA, and it came from T cells, B-cell-depleted T cells, or PBMCs.

This receptor was obtained from a man aged 65 to 85 with active or convalescent COVID-19. Sequenced material: peripheral blood. The rearrangement links TRBV2 to TRBJ1-1; 7 bases fit TRBD1. The CDR3 coding sequence is TGTGCCAGCAGCGAGGGACAGCTTATGAACACTGAAGCTTTCTTT. Translated, it gives CASSEGQLMNTEAFF.